The clone carrying this T cell receptor beta chain was seen only once. Antigen specificity is unknown. These data come from a study of blood T cells in healthy people across ages. General study results and limits: TCR beta diversity, measured per million T cells, fell in a roughly linear way with age. One million T cells yielded diversity estimates that were considered underestimates.

A J-beta primer mix and a sample-barcoded 5' primer were used in a second PCR of about 7 to 12 cycles. There were at least 3 million CDR3-containing paired-end reads obtained from each sample. MiXCR, run by TCRdb on the 5' RACE reads, gives a single entry per CDR3 protein. Of about 650,000 distinct CDR3 sequences listed, 32% are singletons. The authors isolated at least 7 million PBMCs per sample. The clonotype originates from a woman aged 80 or over in good health. Specimen: blood.

The CDR3 sequence is CASSQVKDTQYF. In nucleotides, the CDR3 is TGTGCCAGCAGCCAAGTGAAGGATACGCAGTATTTT. J is TRBJ2-3 and V is TRBV3-1; unclear D gene. CDR1 LGHDT and CDR2 YNNKEL come from the germline V gene (reference sequence). This CDR3 region has 12 residues. V was cut by 1 base and J by 6 bases, with 5 bases left in between.